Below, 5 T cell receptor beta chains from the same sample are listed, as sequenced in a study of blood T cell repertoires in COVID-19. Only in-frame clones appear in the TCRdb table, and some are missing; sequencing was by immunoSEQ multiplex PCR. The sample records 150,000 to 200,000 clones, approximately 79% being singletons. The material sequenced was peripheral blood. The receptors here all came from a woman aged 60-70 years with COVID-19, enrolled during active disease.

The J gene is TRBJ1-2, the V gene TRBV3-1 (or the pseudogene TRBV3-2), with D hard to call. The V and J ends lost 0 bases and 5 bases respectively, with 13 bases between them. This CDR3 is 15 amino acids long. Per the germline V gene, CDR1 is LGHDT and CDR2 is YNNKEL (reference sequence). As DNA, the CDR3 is TGTGCCAGCAGCCAAGATGTGGGCTCACCGTATGGCTACACCTTC. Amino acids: CASSQDVGSPYGYTF.

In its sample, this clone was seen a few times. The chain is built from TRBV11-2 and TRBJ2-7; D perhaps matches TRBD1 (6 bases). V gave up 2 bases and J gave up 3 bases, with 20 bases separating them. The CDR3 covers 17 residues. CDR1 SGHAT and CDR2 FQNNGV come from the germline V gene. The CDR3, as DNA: TGTGCCAGCAGCTTAAGGTCTTCGTCGCAGGGGATCTACGAGCAGTACTTC. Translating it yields CASSLRSSSQGIYEQYF.

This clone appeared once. The CDR3 region has the DNA TGTGCCATCAGTGAGACTAGCGGGGTAACCCTCCCCTACAATGAGCAGTTCTTC. It specifies CAISETSGVTLPYNEQFF. This chain uses TRBV10-3 with TRBJ2-1, with TRBD2 matching over 10 bases. The ends lost 2 bases at V and 2 bases at J; junction bases unmatched: 9. This CDR3 is built from 18 residues. In germline, CDR1 is ENHRY, CDR2 SYGVKD.

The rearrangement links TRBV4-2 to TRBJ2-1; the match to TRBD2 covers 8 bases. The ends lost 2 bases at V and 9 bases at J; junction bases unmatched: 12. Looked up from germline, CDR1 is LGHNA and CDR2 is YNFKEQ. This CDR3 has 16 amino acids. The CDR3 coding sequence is TGTGCCAGCAGCCAACCGGGGGGGGCTGTAGGAAGTGAGCAGTTCTTC. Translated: CASSQPGGAVGSEQFF.

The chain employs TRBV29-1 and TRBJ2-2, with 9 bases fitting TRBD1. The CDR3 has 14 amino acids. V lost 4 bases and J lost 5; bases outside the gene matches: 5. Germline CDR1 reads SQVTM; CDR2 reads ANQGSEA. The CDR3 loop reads CSVGWTGVTGELFF. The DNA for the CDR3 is TGCAGCGTTGGTTGGACAGGGGTAACCGGGGAGCTGTTTTTT.